This T cell receptor beta chain was documented in a study of blood T cells in healthy people across ages. This CDR3 is 19 amino acids long. Losses at the gene ends were 2 bases for V and 6 bases for J; bases not matched to a gene: 17. From germline, CDR1 is LGHDT and CDR2 YNNKEL (reference sequence). PBMCs were isolated at a quantity of at least 7 million per sample. Each sample provided at least 6 micrograms of extracted total RNA. Together with a sample-barcoded 5' primer, a J-beta primer mix was included in a second PCR lasting roughly 6 to 12 cycles. TCRdb reanalysed the 5' RACE reads using MiXCR and keeps one entry per CDR3 protein. The sample has roughly 800,000 distinct CDR3 sequences, around half seen once. This clonotype has a handful of counts.

The TCR sequence derives from a man older than 75 in good health. This chain joins TRBV3-1 and TRBJ2-7; TRBD1 matches at 12 bases. Input material: blood. The CDR3 region is CASSQPGTGGPFISAEQYF. DNA of the CDR3: TGTGCCAGCAGCCAACCGGGGACAGGGGGCCCCTTTATCTCTGCCGAGCAGTACTTC.